A selection of T cell receptor beta chains follows, all from one sample in a study of blood T cell repertoires in COVID-19. Using immunoSEQ multiplex PCR, the repertoire was profiled, and TCRdb retains in-frame clones only, with some absent. The table has under 80,000 clones, about 90% seen once. The sequenced sample consisted of peripheral blood. These receptors were obtained from a human donor in a cohort sampled during active COVID-19. Both conserved end residues are part of each CDR3. D genes are given only for firm matches. Where a row states a size, it is once, few, many or the class of an expanded clone; other rows omit it.

>TRBD1|TRBV5-1|.|TRBJ2-7
TGCGCCAGCAGCATGGGACAGCCCTACGAGCAGTACTTC
CASSMGQPYEQYF
>TRBD1|TRBV7-9|.|TRBJ2-7
TGTGCCAGCAGCTTAATTGGGCCAGGGGGCGAATACGAGCAGTACTTC
CASSLIGPGGEYEQYF
>TRBD1|TRBV7-2|.|TRBJ1-4
TGTGCCAGCAGCCAATTTCAGGGGGCTTTAAATGAAAAACTGTTTTTT
CASSQFQGALNEKLFF
>TRBD1|TRBV5-1|.|TRBJ2-2
TGCGCCAGCAGCTCGACAGGGGCTATCCTCACCGGGGAGCTGTTTTTT
CASSSTGAILTGELFF
>TRBD1|TRBV5-1|.|TRBJ1-5
TGCGCCAGCAGTCCGGTCACAGGGGGAAATCAGCCCCAGCATTTT
CASSPVTGGNQPQHF
>.|TRBV9|.|TRBJ2-1
TGTGCCAGCAGCGTCCACCTAGACCTGAACAATGAGCAGTTCTTC
CASSVHLDLNNEQFF
>TRBD1|TRBV5-4|.|TRBJ1-6
TGTGCCAGCAGATTAACAGGGGGGGGAAATTCACCCCTCCACTTT
CASRLTGGGNSPLHF
>.|TRBV5-1|.|TRBJ1-1
TGCGCCAGCACCGGGGGGTTTATGAACACTGAAGCTTTCTTT
CASTGGFMNTEAFF
>TRBD1|TRBV6-1|once|TRBJ1-6
TGTGCCAGCAGTGAAGGCTACAGGGGTTATAATTCACCCCTCCACTTT
CASSEGYRGYNSPLHF
>.|TRBV14|.|TRBJ1-2
TGTGCCAGCAGCCAAGGGCACGGGGTTAACTATGGCTACACCTTC
CASSQGHGVNYGYTF
>.|TRBV14|.|TRBJ2-7
TGTGCCAGCAGCCAGTCGGCTAGCGAGTACGAGCAGTACTTC
CASSQSASEYEQYF
>TRBD1|TRBV7-9|.|TRBJ1-2
TGTGCCAGCAGCTCACAGGGGGCGGATGGCTACACCTTC
CASSSQGADGYTF
>TRBD2|TRBV19|.|TRBJ2-4
TGTGCCAGTAGTGCCCTTTCTGTAGCGGGAGTTGAGTACTTC
CASSALSVAGVEYF
>TRBD1|TRBV7-9|.|TRBJ1-2
TGTGCCAGCAGCACGGGACAGAGAACCCCTAGCTACACCTTC
CASSTGQRTPSYTF
>.|TRBV5-1|.|TRBJ2-1
TGCGCCAGCAGCTTGACTTTCAAGGCCCCTTTAGCATCCTACAATGAGCAGTTCTTC
CASSLTFKAPLASYNEQFF
>TRBD2|TRBV9|.|TRBJ2-1
TGTGCCAGCAGCGGACTAGCGGGAGGGTACGTCTCCTACAATGAGCAGTTCTTC
CASSGLAGGYVSYNEQFF
>.|TRBV6-5|.|TRBJ2-7
TGTGCCAGCAGTCCTCTAGCTTCAGGACACGAGCAGTACTTC
CASSPLASGHEQYF
>TRBD1|TRBV29-1|.|TRBJ2-2
TGCAGCGGTGGGGACAGAGGTTACACCGGGGAGCTGTTTTTT
CSGGDRGYTGELFF
>.|TRBV4-3|.|TRBJ1-2
TGCGCCAGCAGCCAAGATCGCGGGCGGAACTATGGCTACACCTTC
CASSQDRGRNYGYTF
>.|TRBV2|.|TRBJ2-2
TGTGCCAGCAGTGAAGTCCGGGGTACAAACACCGGGGAGCTGTTTTTT
CASSEVRGTNTGELFF
>TRBD2|TRBV5-1|.|TRBJ2-7
TGCGCCAGCAGTTGGAGCGGGAGTGACTACGAGCAGTACTTC
CASSWSGSDYEQYF
>TRBD2|TRBV5-4|once|TRBJ2-7
TGTGCCAGCAGCGGTAGCGGGAGGCTCTACGAGCAGTACTTC
CASSGSGRLYEQYF
>TRBD1|TRBV28|.|TRBJ1-5
TGTGCCAGCCAGGACAGGCCCGATCAGCCCCAGCATTTT
CASQDRPDQPQHF
>.|TRBV28|.|TRBJ2-1
TGTGCCAGCAGTTTAACCAGGGAGGCTGAGCAGTTCTTC
CASSLTREAEQFF
>.|TRBV4-2|.|TRBJ2-1
TGTGCCAGCAGCCAACAATTCAGGGTAGTAACCTACAATGAGCAGTTCTTC
CASSQQFRVVTYNEQFF
>.|TRBV7-9|.|TRBJ2-1
TGTGCCAGCAGCTTAGACGGGAACTCAGGCGATGAGCAGTTCTTC
CASSLDGNSGDEQFF
>TRBD1|TRBV2|.|TRBJ1-5
TGTGCCAGCGTACGACAGGGTAATCAGCCCCAGCATTTT
CASVRQGNQPQHF
>.|TRBV4-2|once|TRBJ1-3
TGTGCCAGCAGCCAATCCGGACCGGGAGGTGGAAACACCATATATTTT
CASSQSGPGGGNTIYF
>.|TRBV5-1|.|TRBJ2-7
TGCGCCAGCAGCTTAGGAGACAGCTCCTACGAGCAGTACTTC
CASSLGDSSYEQYF
>TRBD1|TRBV27|.|TRBJ1-4
TGTGCCAGCAGTTTAAAAGGGGGCCGGGGTGAAAAACTGTTTTTT
CASSLKGGRGEKLFF
>.|TRBV5-1|many|TRBJ2-5
TGCGCCAGCAGGCAGCAGGGCAAAGAGACCCAGTACTTC
CASRQQGKETQYF
>TRBD1|TRBV28|.|TRBJ2-2
TGTGCCAGCAGTGCGGACAGGGGGTCCGGCGGGGAGCTGTTTTTT
CASSADRGSGGELFF
>.|TRBV6-1|.|TRBJ1-1
TGTGCCAGCAGTGATCGGGGGGGCCGAGGGTCTGAAGCTTTCTTT
CASSDRGGRGSEAFF
>.|TRBV29-1|.|TRBJ2-2
TGCAGCGTTGGGTCCGGCGGGGAGCTGTTTTTT
CSVGSGGELFF
>TRBD1|TRBV18|once|TRBJ2-7
TGTGCCAGCTCACCCGGACAGGGGGCCTACGAGCAGTACTTC
CASSPGQGAYEQYF
>TRBD1|TRBV19|many|TRBJ2-7
TGTGCCAGTACCCCAACAGGGGGGTTCTACGAGCAGTACTTC
CASTPTGGFYEQYF
>TRBD1|TRBV28|.|TRBJ2-7
TGTGCCAGCAGTTTCCCTCGAGCCCCAGGGGGAAAAGAATACGAGCAGTACTTC
CASSFPRAPGGKEYEQYF
>.|TRBV5-1|.|TRBJ2-1
TGCGCCAGCAGCCTCTGGGCTAACTTCTACAATGAGCAGTTCTTC
CASSLWANFYNEQFF
>.|TRBV28|few|TRBJ1-6
TGTGCCAGCAGTTTCCCCCACAGGGCCTCACCCCTCCACTTT
CASSFPHRASPLHF
>.|TRBV4-3|.|TRBJ1-4
TGCGCCAGCAGCCAAGATTTTACAGCAGTTAATGAAAAACTGTTTTTT
CASSQDFTAVNEKLFF
>TRBD1|TRBV9|.|TRBJ1-6
TGTGCCAGCAGCCCCGACAGGGTTAATAATTCACCCCTCCACTTT
CASSPDRVNNSPLHF
>.|TRBV21-1|once|TRBJ1-6
TGTGCCAGCAGCAAAGCGAGTAGGAGCTCCTATAATTCACCCCTCCACTTT
CASSKASRSSYNSPLHF
>.|TRBV6-5|.|TRBJ2-2
TGTGCCAGCCGTTTTAACCGCCGGGGGACCGCCGGGGAGCTGTTTTTT
CASRFNRRGTAGELFF
>.|TRBV11-3|.|TRBJ2-7
TGTGCCAGCAGCAACGGGATTTACGAGCAGTACTTC
CASSNGIYEQYF
>.|TRBV21-1|.|TRBJ2-5
TGTGCCAGCAGCAAAGCGTGGGAGAGGAGGGAGACCCAGTACTTC
CASSKAWERRETQYF
>TRBD1|TRBV5-5|.|TRBJ2-7
TGTGCCAGCAGCTTGAAATTGGCCCGGGACAGGTCTCCCTACGAGCAGTACTTC
CASSLKLARDRSPYEQYF
>.|TRBV7-7|.|TRBJ2-3
TGTGCCAGCAGTTTTTCGGGGACAGATACGCAGTATTTT
CASSFSGTDTQYF
>.|TRBV20-1|few|TRBJ2-7
TGCAGTGGGACAGCCTCCTACGAGCAGTACTTC
CSGTASYEQYF
>.|TRBV5-1|.|TRBJ1-1
TGCGCCAGCAGCTTGTTCTCCGCAGGGGCGAACACTGAAGCTTTCTTT
CASSLFSAGANTEAFF
>TRBD1|TRBV5-5|once|TRBJ2-3
TGTGCCAGCAGCCGAGGCGACAGGGATGGGGATACGCAGTATTTT
CASSRGDRDGDTQYF